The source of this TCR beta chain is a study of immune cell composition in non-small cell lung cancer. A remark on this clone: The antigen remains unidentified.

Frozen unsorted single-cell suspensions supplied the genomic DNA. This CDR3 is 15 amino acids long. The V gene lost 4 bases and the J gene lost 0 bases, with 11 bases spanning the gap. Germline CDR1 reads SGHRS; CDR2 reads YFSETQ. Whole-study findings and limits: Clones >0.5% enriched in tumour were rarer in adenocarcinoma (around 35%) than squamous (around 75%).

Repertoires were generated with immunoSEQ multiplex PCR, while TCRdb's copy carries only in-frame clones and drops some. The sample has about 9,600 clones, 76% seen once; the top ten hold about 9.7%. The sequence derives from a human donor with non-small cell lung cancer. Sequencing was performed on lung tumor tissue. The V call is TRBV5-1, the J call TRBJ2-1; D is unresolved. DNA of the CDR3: TGCGCCAGCAGCAGAGAACTGAGCTCCTACAATGAGCAGTTCTTC. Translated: CASSRELSSYNEQFF.